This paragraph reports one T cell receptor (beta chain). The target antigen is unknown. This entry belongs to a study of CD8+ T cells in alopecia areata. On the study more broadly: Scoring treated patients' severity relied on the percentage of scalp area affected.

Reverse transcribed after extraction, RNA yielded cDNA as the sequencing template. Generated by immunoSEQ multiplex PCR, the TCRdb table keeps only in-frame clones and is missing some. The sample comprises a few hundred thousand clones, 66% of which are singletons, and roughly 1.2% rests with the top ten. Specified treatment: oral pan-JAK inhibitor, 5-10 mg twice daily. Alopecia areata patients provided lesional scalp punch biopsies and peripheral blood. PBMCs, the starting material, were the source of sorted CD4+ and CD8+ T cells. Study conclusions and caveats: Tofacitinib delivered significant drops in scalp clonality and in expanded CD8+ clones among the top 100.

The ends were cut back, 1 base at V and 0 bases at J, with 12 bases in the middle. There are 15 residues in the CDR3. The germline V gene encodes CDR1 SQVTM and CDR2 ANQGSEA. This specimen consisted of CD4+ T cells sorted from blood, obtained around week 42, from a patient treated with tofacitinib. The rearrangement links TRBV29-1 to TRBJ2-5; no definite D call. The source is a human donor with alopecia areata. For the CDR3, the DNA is TGCAGCGTTGAAGTCCTCTTTGGCTACCAAGAGACCCAGTACTTC. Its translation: CSVEVLFGYQETQYF. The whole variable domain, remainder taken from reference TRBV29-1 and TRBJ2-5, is SAVISQKPSRDICQRGTSLTIQCQVDSQVTMMFWYRQQPGQSLTLIATANQGSEATYESGFVIDKFPISRPNLTFSTLTVSNMSPEDSSIYLCSVEVLFGYQETQYFGPGTRLLVL.